This TCR beta chain is from a study of shared clonotypes between healthy human individuals. Study at large: Participating donors consisted of two women and a few men aged 18 to 49.

Donors had no recently reported acute infections or vaccinations and were HIV-negative. CD4+ cells underwent separation, giving CD45RA+ naive and CD45RA-negative memory subsets. CDR1 and CDR2 (germline): MNHEY, SVGAGI. V trimming: 2 bases; J trimming: 4 bases; junction bases outside the gene matches: 7. The CDR3 is 15 amino acids. Using immunoSEQ multiplex PCR, the repertoire was profiled, and TCRdb retains in-frame clones only, with some absent. The repertoire consists of more than 1 million clones, with about 80% occurring once and the leading ten covering around 0.47%. Sequenced material: memory CD4+ T cells from PBMCs. Subset in this sample: CD45RA-negative fraction. The source of this sequence is a man younger than 35 in good health. Some clones in this sample may be carry-over from other donors' samples. This sequence joins TRBV6-5 and TRBJ1-2; TRBD1 matches 7 bases. The CDR3 spells CASSYRWDSFYGYTF. The DNA of the CDR3 is TGTGCCAGCAGTTACAGATGGGACAGCTTCTATGGCTACACCTTC.